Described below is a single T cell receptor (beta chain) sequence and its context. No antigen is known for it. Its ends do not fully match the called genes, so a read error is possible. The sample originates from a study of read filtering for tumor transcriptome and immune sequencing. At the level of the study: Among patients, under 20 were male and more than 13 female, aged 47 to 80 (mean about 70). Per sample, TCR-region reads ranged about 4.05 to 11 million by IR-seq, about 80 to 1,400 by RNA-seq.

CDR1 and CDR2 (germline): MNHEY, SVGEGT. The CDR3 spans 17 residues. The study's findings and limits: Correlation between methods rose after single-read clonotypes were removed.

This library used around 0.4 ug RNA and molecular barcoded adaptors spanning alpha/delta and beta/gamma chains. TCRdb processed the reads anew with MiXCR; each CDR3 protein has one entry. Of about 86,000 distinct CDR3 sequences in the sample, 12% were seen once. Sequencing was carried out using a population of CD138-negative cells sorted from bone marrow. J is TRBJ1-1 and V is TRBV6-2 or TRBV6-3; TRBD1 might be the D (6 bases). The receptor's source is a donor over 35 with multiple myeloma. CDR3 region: CASKLLIRGALNTEAYF. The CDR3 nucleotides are TGTGCCAGCAAGCTGCTCATCAGGGGAGCGCTGAACACTGAAGCTTACTTT.